This T cell receptor beta chain originates from a study of blood T cell repertoires in COVID-19. Study background: The United States, Italy and Spain provided the acute and convalescent COVID-19 samples. The analysed material was cDNA or gDNA that came from T cells, B-cell-depleted T cells, or PBMCs.

V gave up 1 base and J gave up 0 bases; unmatched junction bases: 9. The CDR3 contains 18 residues. Germline V gene data show CDR1 as SGHAT and CDR2 as FQNNGV. This clone is large within its sample. In the original analysis: Counts of nucleated cells, estimated from reference gene primer amplification, were obtained. TCRdb's copy holds only in-frame clones and misses some; the assay was immunoSEQ multiplex PCR. V, J and clone size reflect that table, while D and trimming were determined from the DNA. The repertoire holds 3,000 to 3,500 clones, approximately 80% seen once, with roughly a fifth in the top ten.

This receptor was identified in a human donor in a cohort sampled during active COVID-19. Sequencing used peripheral blood. This chain connects TRBV11-2 to TRBJ2-1; 7 bases are shared with TRBD2. CDR3 sequence (DNA): TGTGCCAGCAGCTTAGTTCCAATAGCGGGTTACTCCTACAATGAGCAGTTCTTC. It yields the protein CASSLVPIAGYSYNEQFF.